This TCR beta chain was found in a study of cytomegalovirus exposure and HLA in healthy donors. Study context: Approximately 190 million T cells yielded approximately 100 million unique TCR beta sequences, as an earlier analysis found.

Primers included in the PCR were 60 Vbeta and 13 Jbeta primers. TCRdb's table, derived via immunoSEQ multiplex PCR, lists solely in-frame clones and lacks some. The data contain approximately 190,000 clones, more than 80% of them singletons. Study-level results: The number of N-insertions in an Asian-associated ancestry cluster was reportedly below the approximately 700-donor mean in a later analysis. Some TCR beta chains (about 180 of them) were listed as cytomegalovirus-associated. CMV serostatus was the only immune exposure information that was available.

As for this clone: What it binds is unknown.

Trimming removed 5 bases at V and 3 bases at J, with 11 bases between. Germline values: CDR1 SEHNR, CDR2 FQNEAQ (reference sequence). This CDR3 is 13 amino acids long. The rearrangement joins TRBV7-9 to TRBJ2-7; D remains unclear. The source is a woman aged 45-65 years in good health and CMV-seropositive. What was sequenced was PBMCs. The CDR3, as DNA: TGTGCCAGCAGCGCAGACATTAACTACGAGCAGTACTTC. Its protein is CASSADINYEQYF.